This paragraph covers one TCR beta chain sequence. V gave up 9 bases and J gave up 9 bases; unmatched junction bases: 12. CDR3 length: 15 residues. Germline V lookup: CDR1 MNHNS, CDR2 SASEGT. Treatment meaning: oral pan-JAK inhibitor, 5-10 mg twice daily. The data belong to a study of CD8+ T cells in alopecia areata. After isolation, RNA underwent reverse transcription to generate cDNA as the sequencing template. Profiled with immunoSEQ multiplex PCR; TCRdb holds only in-frame clones, not every one. Of over 35,000 clones listed, 92% are singletons. The sequence came from a human donor with alopecia areata. The J gene is TRBJ2-1, the V gene TRBV6-1, with 12 bases fitting TRBD2. The material was CD8+ T cells sorted from blood, obtained at week 24, from a patient treated with tofacitinib. This CDR3 reads CASKVLAGGPSEQFF. The CDR3 bases are TGTGCCAGTAAAGTTCTAGCGGGGGGGCCTAGTGAGCAGTTCTTC.